This T cell receptor beta chain is from a study of monozygotic twins with inflammatory bowel disease. Eight cDNA synthesis reactions were run for every sample. TCRdb reworked the 5' RACE reads into one entry per CDR3 protein, no DNA. The sample data list some 450,000 distinct CDR3 sequences. The study's findings and limits: Repertoire similarity did not separate concordant from discordant twins, possibly from limited power. A lone strong IBD-associated signal or clonotype found no support. The data offered no way to tell different T cell subtypes apart.

As regards this clonotype: The target antigen is unknown.

Sequenced material: blood. The TCR comes from a human donor with ulcerative colitis or Crohn's disease, or a healthy co-twin of an affected twin (not recorded which).

This CDR3 is CASSLTEFYEQYF. The chain uses TRBV5-1 and TRBJ2-7. Germline CDR1 is SGHRS and CDR2 is YFSETQ. This CDR3 region has 13 residues.